The entry below describes one T cell receptor (beta chain). The antigen remains undetermined. These data belong to a study of T cell responses to AZD1222 COVID-19 vaccine. The repertoire was sequenced with immunoSEQ multiplex PCR; TCRdb's copy has only in-frame clones and lacks some. Of roughly 80,000 clones in the sample, about 89% were seen once. Germline loops: CDR1 LGHDT, CDR2 YNNKEL (reference sequence). The CDR3 extends over 16 amino acids. V was shortened by 7 bases and J by 3 bases, with 21 bases between the two germline ends. General observations from the study: The study found Spike-specific TCR breadth and depth rose after two AZD1222 doses.

This chain connects TRBV3-1 (or the pseudogene TRBV3-2) to TRBJ1-1; a weak D match, TRBD1 (6 bases). Source: peripheral blood, taken on day 0 of MenACWY control vaccination. The source of this sequence is an adult in good health. The CDR3 nucleotides read TGTGCCAGCACTAAACCCGGGACAAGGGGGTACACTGAAGCTTTCTTT. As protein: CASTKPGTRGYTEAFF.